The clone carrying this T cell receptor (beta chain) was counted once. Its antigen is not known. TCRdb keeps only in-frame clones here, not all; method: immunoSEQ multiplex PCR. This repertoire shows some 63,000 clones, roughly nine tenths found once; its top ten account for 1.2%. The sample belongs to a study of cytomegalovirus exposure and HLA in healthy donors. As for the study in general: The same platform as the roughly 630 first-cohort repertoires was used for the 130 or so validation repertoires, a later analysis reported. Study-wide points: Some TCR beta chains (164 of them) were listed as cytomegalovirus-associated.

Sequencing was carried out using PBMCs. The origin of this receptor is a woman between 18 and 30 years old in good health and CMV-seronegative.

This chain's CDR3 is CASRGTSGGPRETQYF. The CDR3 DNA follows: TGCGCCAGCCGAGGGACTAGCGGGGGCCCGCGGGAGACCCAGTACTTC. The chain uses TRBV5-1 and TRBJ2-5, with 14 bases lining up with TRBD2. Germline V CDR1 and CDR2: SGHRS, YFSETQ. The V gene end was trimmed by 7 bases and the J gene end by 5 bases; junction bases not matched to a gene: 10. The CDR3 is 16 amino acids.